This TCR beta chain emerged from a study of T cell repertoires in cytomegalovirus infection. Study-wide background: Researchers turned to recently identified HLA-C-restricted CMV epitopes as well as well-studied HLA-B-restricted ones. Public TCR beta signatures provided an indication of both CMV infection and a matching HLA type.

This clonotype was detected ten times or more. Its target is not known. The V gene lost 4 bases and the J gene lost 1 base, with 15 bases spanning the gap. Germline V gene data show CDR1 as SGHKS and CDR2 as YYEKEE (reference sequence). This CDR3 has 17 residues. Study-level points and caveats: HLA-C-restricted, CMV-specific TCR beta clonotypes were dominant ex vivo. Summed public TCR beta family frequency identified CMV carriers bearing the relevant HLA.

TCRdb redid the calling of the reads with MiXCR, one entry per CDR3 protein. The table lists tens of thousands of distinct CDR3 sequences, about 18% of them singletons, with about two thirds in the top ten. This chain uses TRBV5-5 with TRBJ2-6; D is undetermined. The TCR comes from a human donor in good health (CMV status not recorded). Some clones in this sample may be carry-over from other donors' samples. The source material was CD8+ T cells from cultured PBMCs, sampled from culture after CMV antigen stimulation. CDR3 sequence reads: CASSPGSDPSGANVLTF. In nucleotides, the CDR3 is TGTGCCAGCAGCCCTGGGTCAGATCCTTCTGGGGCCAACGTCCTGACTTTC. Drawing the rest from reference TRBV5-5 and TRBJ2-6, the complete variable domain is DAGVTQSPTHLIKTRGQQVTLRCSPISGHKSVSWYQQVLGQGPQFIFQYYEKEERGRGNFPDRFSARQFPNYSSELNVNALLLGDSALYLCASSPGSDPSGANVLTFGAGSRLTVL.